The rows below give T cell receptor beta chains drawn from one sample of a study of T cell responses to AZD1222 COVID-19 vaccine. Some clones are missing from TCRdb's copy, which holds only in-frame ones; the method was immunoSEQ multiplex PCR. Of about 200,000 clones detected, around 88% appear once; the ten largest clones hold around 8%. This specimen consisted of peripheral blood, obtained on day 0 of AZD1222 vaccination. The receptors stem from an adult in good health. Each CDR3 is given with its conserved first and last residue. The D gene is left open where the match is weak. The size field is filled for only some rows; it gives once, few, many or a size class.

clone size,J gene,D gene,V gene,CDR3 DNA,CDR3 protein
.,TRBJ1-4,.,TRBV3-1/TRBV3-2,TGTGCCAGCAGCCAAGCTTCGGGGGCCCTGGGCGGTGAAAAACTGTTTTTT,CASSQASGALGGEKLFF
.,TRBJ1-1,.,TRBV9,TGTGCCAGCAGCCCCCAGGGTACTGAAGCTTTCTTT,CASSPQGTEAFF
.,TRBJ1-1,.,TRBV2,TGTGCCAGCAGTGAGGTTGTAGCGAACACTGAAGCTTTCTTT,CASSEVVANTEAFF
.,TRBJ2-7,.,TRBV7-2,TGTGCCAGCAGTCCCGGGGGGCGACGGTACGAGCAGTACTTC,CASSPGGRRYEQYF
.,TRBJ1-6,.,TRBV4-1,TGCGCCAGCAGCCAAGAAGACTCCTATAATTCACCCCTCCACTTT,CASSQEDSYNSPLHF
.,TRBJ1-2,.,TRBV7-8,TGTGCCAGCAGCCGAAAAACTGACTATGGCTACACCTTC,CASSRKTDYGYTF
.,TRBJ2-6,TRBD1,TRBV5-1,TGCGCCAGCAGCCTATTAACAGGGGACCCTGGGGCCAACGTCCTGACTTTC,CASSLLTGDPGANVLTF
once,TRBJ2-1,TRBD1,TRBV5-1,TGCGCCAGCAGCTCCGGGACAGGGGTATACAATGAGCAGTTCTTC,CASSSGTGVYNEQFF
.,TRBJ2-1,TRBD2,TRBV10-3,TGTGCCATCAGTCCGACTAGCGGGGGGAACAATGAGCAGTTCTTC,CAISPTSGGNNEQFF
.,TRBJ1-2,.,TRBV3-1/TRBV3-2,TGTGCCAGCAGCCAAGATGCTGGGATGGGATATGGCTACACCTTC,CASSQDAGMGYGYTF
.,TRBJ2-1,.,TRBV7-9,TGTGCCAGCAGCCCAAGACTGGCAGGACCGAAGGTTGTCTACAATGAGCAGTTCTTC,CASSPRLAGPKVVYNEQFF
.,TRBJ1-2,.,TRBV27,TGTGCCAGCAGTTTTGGGCGAGTCTCCGCTAACTATGGCTACACCTTC,CASSFGRVSANYGYTF
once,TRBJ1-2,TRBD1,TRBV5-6,TGTGCCAGCAGCCCCGACAGGGGGCAAGGATATGGCTACACCTTC,CASSPDRGQGYGYTF
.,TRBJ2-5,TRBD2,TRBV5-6,TGTGCCAGCAGCTCAAATGGGGGGGACGAGACCCAGTACTTC,CASSSNGGDETQYF
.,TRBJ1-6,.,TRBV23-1,TGCGCCAGCAGTCCCCTCCTTAAGGAGAATTCACCCCTCCACTTT,CASSPLLKENSPLHF
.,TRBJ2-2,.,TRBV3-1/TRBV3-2,TGTGCCAGCAGCCTAACAGGGACCGGGGAGCTGTTTTTT,CASSLTGTGELFF
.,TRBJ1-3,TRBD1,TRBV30,TGTGCCTGGAGTGTAAGGGGGCCGTCTGGAAACACCATATATTTT,CAWSVRGPSGNTIYF
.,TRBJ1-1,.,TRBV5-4,TGTGCCAGCAGCGGAGCAGGGCTTGAAGCTTTCTTT,CASSGAGLEAFF
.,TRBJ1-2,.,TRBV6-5,TGTGCCAGCAGCATCGACAGCTTCTATGGCTACACCTTC,CASSIDSFYGYTF
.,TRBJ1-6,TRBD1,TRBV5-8,TGTGCCAGCAGTTCGGGACAGGGAAATTCACCCCTCCACTTT,CASSSGQGNSPLHF
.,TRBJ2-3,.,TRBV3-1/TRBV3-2,TGTGCCAGCAGTCAACTCACACCGGCGAGGACAGATACGCAGTATTTT,CASSQLTPARTDTQYF
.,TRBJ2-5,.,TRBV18,TGTGCCAGCTCACTTTTATCACACTACCAAGAGACCCAGTACTTC,CASSLLSHYQETQYF
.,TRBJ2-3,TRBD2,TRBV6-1,TGTGCCAGCAGTGAACCCCGGGATAGCGGGGGGGCGACAGATACGCAGTATTTT,CASSEPRDSGGATDTQYF
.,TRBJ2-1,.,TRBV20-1,TGCAGTGCTAGTCAATTCCGGGGCCAACACAATGAGCAGTTCTTC,CSASQFRGQHNEQFF
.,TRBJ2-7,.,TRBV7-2,TGTGCCAGCAGCTCATCTGGGATTCGGCAGTACTTC,CASSSSGIRQYF
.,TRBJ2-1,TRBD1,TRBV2,TGTGCCAGCAGCGCCGACAGGGGCCCACACAATGAGCAGTTCTTC,CASSADRGPHNEQFF
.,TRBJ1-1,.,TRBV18,TGTGCCAGCTCACCGGCCCTGGCGGGCGCGCAAGCTTTCTTT,CASSPALAGAQAFF
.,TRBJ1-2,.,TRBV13,TGTGCCAGCAGCTTAGCCTCGATGGCGCAACCTAACTATGGCTACACCTTC,CASSLASMAQPNYGYTF
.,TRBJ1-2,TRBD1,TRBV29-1,TGCAGCGCCCAGGGGGCCTATGGCTACACCTTC,CSAQGAYGYTF
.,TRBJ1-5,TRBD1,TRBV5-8,TGTGCCAGCAGCCTGAGGGGGCGCGATCAGCCCCAGCATTTT,CASSLRGRDQPQHF
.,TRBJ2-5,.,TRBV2,TGTGCCAGCAAAGGCGGGCCCGGAGAGACCCAGTACTTC,CASKGGPGETQYF
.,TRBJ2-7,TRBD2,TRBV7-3,TGTGCCAGCAGCCCGGGAGGGCCCCTAGACGAGCAGTACTTC,CASSPGGPLDEQYF
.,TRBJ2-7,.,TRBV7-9,TGTGCCAGCAGCTTCAGGGGTGGCGGAACCTACGAGCAGTACTTC,CASSFRGGGTYEQYF
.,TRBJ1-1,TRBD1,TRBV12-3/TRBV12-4,TGTGCCAGCAGGGGACAGGGGGCCACTGAAGCTTTCTTT,CASRGQGATEAFF
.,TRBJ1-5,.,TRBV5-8,TGTGCCAGCAGCTTGTTAGGACAAAAGGGGAATCAGCCCCAGCATTTT,CASSLLGQKGNQPQHF
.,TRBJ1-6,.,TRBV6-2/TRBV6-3,TGTGCCAGCAGTTTGGGTACGGATTCACCCCTCCACTTT,CASSLGTDSPLHF
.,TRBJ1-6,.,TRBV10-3,TGTGCCATCAGTGAGGGCCGACAGAGCTCCTATAATTCACCCCTCCACTTT,CAISEGRQSSYNSPLHF
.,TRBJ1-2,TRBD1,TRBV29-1,TGCAGCGCCGCCGAGGACAGGGACTATGGCTACACCTTC,CSAAEDRDYGYTF
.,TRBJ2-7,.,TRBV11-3,TGTGCCAGCAGCCGGTCCGGGCAGGAAGACGAGCAGTACTTC,CASSRSGQEDEQYF
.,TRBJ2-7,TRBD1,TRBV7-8,TGTGCCAGCAGCTTAGAGGGGACAGGCACCTACGAGCAGTACTTC,CASSLEGTGTYEQYF
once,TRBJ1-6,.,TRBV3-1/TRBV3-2,TGTGCCAGCAGCCAAGATCAGGCAGGGGATTCACCCCTCCACTTT,CASSQDQAGDSPLHF
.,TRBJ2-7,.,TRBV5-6,TGTGCCAGCAGCGACTCCGACATCATTAACTACGAGCAGTACTTC,CASSDSDIINYEQYF
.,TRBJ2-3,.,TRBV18,TGTGCCAGTATGGCATTAACGGGCACAGATACGCAGTATTTT,CASMALTGTDTQYF
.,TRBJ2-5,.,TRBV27,TGTGCCAGCAGTTTGCTCGGAACTCAAGAGACCCAGTACTTC,CASSLLGTQETQYF
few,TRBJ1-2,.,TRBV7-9,TGTGCCAGCAGCCCGACCTCCACCTATGGCTACACCTTC,CASSPTSTYGYTF
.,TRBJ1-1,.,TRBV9,TGTGCCAGCAGCGCTCAGGCCAACACTGAAGCTTTCTTT,CASSAQANTEAFF
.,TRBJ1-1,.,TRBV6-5,TGTGCCAGCAGTTACTTTTCGACAGTGAGGGGCACTGAAGCTTTCTTT,CASSYFSTVRGTEAFF
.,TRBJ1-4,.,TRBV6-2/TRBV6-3,TGTGCCAGCAGTTACCTGGGTGTTGGGGAAAAACTGTTTTTT,CASSYLGVGEKLFF
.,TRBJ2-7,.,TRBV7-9,TGTGCCAGCAGCCCACGACGCGGACCCTCCCTTGAGGGTCAACAGTACTTC,CASSPRRGPSLEGQQYF
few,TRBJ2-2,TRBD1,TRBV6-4,TGTGCCAGCAGTGCCCTACGACAGGGCGGGGAGCTGTTTTTT,CASSALRQGGELFF